These 8 T cell receptor beta chains were sequenced from one sample in a study of CD8 T cells in ankylosing spondylitis. TCRdb re-called the 5' RACE reads through MiXCR, storing one row per CDR3 protein. This sample yields approximately 250,000 distinct CDR3 sequences, of which more than 25% are seen a single time; approximately 4.4% belongs to the top ten. The source material was blood, either unsorted or a sorted T cell fraction (not recorded which). The receptors come from a male donor with ankylosing spondylitis or in good health (not recorded which).

The chain is built from TRBV12-5 and TRBJ2-7; D ambiguous. The CDR3 totals 14 residues. Germline CDR1 and CDR2: LGHNT and FRNRAP. The ends were cut back, 3 bases at V and 3 bases at J, with 12 bases in the middle. The CDR3 region is CASGFSAGYYEQYF. Written as DNA, the CDR3 is TGTGCTAGTGGTTTTTCTGCTGGATACTACGAGCAGTACTTC.

This clonotype was found a few times. The chain is built from TRBV20-1 and TRBJ2-3, with a weak D call TRBD1 (5 bases). CDR3 length: 13 residues. V lost 8 bases and J lost 5, with 17 bases in between. Germline values: CDR1 DFQATT, CDR2 SNEGSKA (reference sequence). The DNA of the CDR3 is TGCAGTCCCAGGGTGGATTTGGGAGATACGCAGTATTTT. Residues: CSPRVDLGDTQYF.

The J gene is TRBJ2-1, the V gene TRBV15; D might be TRBD2 (5 bases). Trimming cost V 0 bases and J 2 bases, with 11 bases left between them. Germline V gene lookup returns CDR1 LNHNV and CDR2 YYDKDF (reference sequence). The CDR3 has 16 residues. The CDR3 is CATSRERAAAYNEQFF. In DNA, the CDR3 is TGTGCCACCAGCAGAGAGCGGGCGGCTGCCTACAATGAGCAGTTCTTC.

This clonotype has only a few counts. J is TRBJ2-3 and V is TRBV12-3 or TRBV12-4; D is possibly TRBD2 (7 bases). The V gene lost 3 bases and the J gene lost 3 bases, with 13 bases spanning the gap. This CDR3 is 15 amino acids long. CDR3 nucleotides: TGTGCCAGCAGTTTGGGGGGGCCTGAGACAGATACGCAGTATTTT. Translation: CASSLGGPETDTQYF.

This clonotype was counted between two and nine times. J is TRBJ2-1 and V is TRBV5-5; tentatively, D is TRBD2 (5 bases). This CDR3 contains 16 residues. Germline loops: CDR1 SGHKS, CDR2 YYEKEE (reference sequence). Trimming pared 3 bases from V and 4 bases from J, leaving 17 bases between. In nucleotides, the CDR3 is TGTGCCAGCAGCTCTAGCCGGGGTACTGTTTACAATGAGCAGTTCTTC. This codes for CASSSSRGTVYNEQFF.

The rearrangement uses TRBV20-1 and TRBJ2-1; D is uncertain. V was trimmed by 1 base and J by 0 bases, leaving 16 bases between them. CDR1 is DFQATT, CDR2 SNEGSKA, per germline (reference sequence). The CDR3 totals 17 residues. CDR3 nucleotides: TGCAGTGCTAGAGGGATATCTGTAGTTTTCTCCTACAATGAGCAGTTCTTC. It translates to CSARGISVVFSYNEQFF.

The J gene is TRBJ2-2, the V gene TRBV4-1, with 7 bases fitting TRBD1. Germline assignment: CDR1 MGHRA and CDR2 YSYEKL. The CDR3 spans 14 residues. V lost 2 bases and J lost 5; bases outside the gene matches: 2. This chain's CDR3 is CASSQQGVTGELFF. CDR3 nucleotides: TGCGCCAGCAGCCAACAGGGGGTGACCGGGGAGCTGTTTTTT.

A few counts support this clonotype. The CDR3 DNA sequence: TGTGCCAGCAGCTTTGACAGGGTCTCCAATGAGCAGTTCTTC. It codes for CASSFDRVSNEQFF. The rearrangement links TRBV7-9 to TRBJ2-1; the match to TRBD1 covers 7 bases. CDR3 size: 14 residues. V lost 3 bases and J lost 6; bases outside the gene matches: 5. CDR1 is SEHNR, CDR2 FQNEAQ, per germline (reference sequence). Drawing the rest from reference TRBV7-9 and TRBJ2-1, the complete variable domain is DTGVSQNPRHKITKRGQNVTFRCDPISEHNRLYWYRQTLGQGPEFLTYFQNEAQLEKSRLLSDRFSAERPKGSFSTLEIQRTEQGDSAMYLCASSFDRVSNEQFFGPGTRLTVL.